These T cell receptor beta chains were read from a single sample in a study of blood T cell repertoires in COVID-19. Repertoires were generated with immunoSEQ multiplex PCR, while TCRdb's copy carries only in-frame clones and drops some. Among about 160,000 clones, more than 75% were seen once, and the ten largest hold approximately 2.4%. The sample taken for sequencing was peripheral blood. Every receptor here comes from a man in his late teens or twenties with acute or convalescent COVID-19. CDR3s include the opening cysteine and the closing phenylalanine or tryptophan. The D gene is left open where the match is weak. Clone size, where shown, is once, few, many, or a class for clones that have expanded.

j_call,v_call,d_call,clone_size,cdr3_nt,cdr3_aa
TRBJ2-2,TRBV6-2/TRBV6-3,TRBD2,NA,TGTGCCAGCAGTTACCCGGTCTATGCGGGAGGGGGGACCGGGGAGCTGTTTTTT,CASSYPVYAGGGTGELFF
TRBJ2-2,TRBV4-1,TRBD1,NA,TGCGCCAGCAGCCAATGGGTTTCCGGACAGGTTTCCCGCGGTGGGGACGGGGAGCTGTTTTTT,CASSQWVSGQVSRGGDGELFF
TRBJ2-7,TRBV9,NA,once,TGTGCCAGCAGCGTAGGTAGCCTGGTGTTCGACGAGCAGTACTTC,CASSVGSLVFDEQYF
TRBJ1-2,TRBV6-4,NA,few,TGTGCCAGCAGTGAAAAGGTCGGGGGTGGCTACACCTTC,CASSEKVGGGYTF
TRBJ2-3,TRBV29-1,NA,NA,TGCAGCGTTGGGCAGAACACAGATACGCAGTATTTT,CSVGQNTDTQYF
TRBJ2-3,TRBV27,TRBD1,NA,TGTGCCAGCAGTCTAAGGGGGACAGGTCCCGTGACAGATACGCAGTATTTT,CASSLRGTGPVTDTQYF
TRBJ2-5,TRBV19,NA,NA,TGTGCCAGTAGTAACGTAAGGGGGGAGACCCAGTACTTC,CASSNVRGETQYF
TRBJ2-7,TRBV2,TRBD1,NA,TGTGCCAGCAGTAATTCCGGTTCCGGGACAGGGAAGTACTTC,CASSNSGSGTGKYF
TRBJ1-1,TRBV29-1,TRBD1,NA,TGCAGCGTTAGGACAGGGGAAACTGAAGCTTTCTTT,CSVRTGETEAFF
TRBJ1-5,TRBV28,TRBD1,NA,TGTGCCAGCAGGGAAACAGGGGGCGGCCATCAGCCCCAGCATTTT,CASRETGGGHQPQHF
TRBJ2-3,TRBV7-9,TRBD2,few,TGTGCCAGCAGCTTAGTCGTGGCTAGCGGGAGGGCAGATACGCAGTATTTT,CASSLVVASGRADTQYF
TRBJ1-1,TRBV18,NA,NA,TGTGCCAGCTCACCCCAATCGGCGGATGAAGCTTTCTTT,CASSPQSADEAFF
TRBJ2-7,TRBV9,TRBD2,few,TGTGCCAGCAGCGTAGGAGGGAGGGCCGAACACGAGCAGTACTTC,CASSVGGRAEHEQYF
TRBJ1-5,TRBV19,TRBD1,once,TGTGCCAGTAGTATATGGGACAGGGTGAATCAGCCCCAGCATTTT,CASSIWDRVNQPQHF
TRBJ1-2,TRBV19,NA,few,TGTGCCAGTAGTCCTCGACGGGACTATGGCTACACCTTC,CASSPRRDYGYTF
TRBJ2-5,TRBV18,TRBD2,NA,TGTGCCAGCTCGCGGGAGTACCAAGAGACCCAGTACTTC,CASSREYQETQYF
TRBJ1-1,TRBV15,NA,NA,TGTGCCACCTCTTCGGTAGTGTACGGGTGGGACACTGAAGCTTTCTTT,CATSSVVYGWDTEAFF
TRBJ1-1,TRBV10-3,NA,NA,TGTGCCATCAGCGGAGGACAGGAAGCTTTCTTT,CAISGGQEAFF
TRBJ1-5,TRBV11-2,NA,NA,TGTGCCAGCAGCTTAAAGGGGGACGCTCAGCCCCAGCATTTT,CASSLKGDAQPQHF
TRBJ2-2,TRBV7-7,TRBD2,few,TGTGCCAGCAGCTTAAATCCGGGAGGCACCGGGGAGCTGTTTTTT,CASSLNPGGTGELFF
TRBJ2-1,TRBV4-1,TRBD1,NA,TGCGCCAGCAGCCAAGCGGGAATGGGACAGGAATACTACAATGAGCAGTTCTTC,CASSQAGMGQEYYNEQFF
TRBJ2-1,TRBV10-2,TRBD2,NA,TGCGCCAGCAGGCTACTAGCGGGAGTGATTGAGCAGTTCTTC,CASRLLAGVIEQFF
TRBJ2-7,TRBV5-1,TRBD2,NA,TGCGCCAGCAGCTTAAGCGGGAGTAGTGAGCAGTACTTC,CASSLSGSSEQYF
TRBJ1-6,TRBV29-1,NA,NA,TGCAGCGTCGGCGACGGAGATAATTCACCCCTCCACTTT,CSVGDGDNSPLHF
TRBJ1-5,TRBV12-3/TRBV12-4,NA,NA,TGTGCCAGCCGCGGGCGAAGCAATCAGCCCCAGCATTTT,CASRGRSNQPQHF
TRBJ1-4,TRBV5-5,NA,NA,TGTGCCAGCAGCTTGGAGACAGGCCAGCAGGAAAAACTGTTTTTT,CASSLETGQQEKLFF
TRBJ2-1,TRBV27,TRBD1,NA,TGTGCCAGCACCCGACAGGGGGGAAACAATGAGCAGTTCTTC,CASTRQGGNNEQFF
TRBJ2-6,TRBV5-1,NA,NA,TGCGCCAGCAGCCCACAGGGTAGCGCTGGGGCCAACGTCCTGACTTTC,CASSPQGSAGANVLTF
TRBJ2-2,TRBV4-1,TRBD2,once,TGCGCCAGCAGCCCAGCGGGGGGGAACACCGGGGAGCTGTTTTTT,CASSPAGGNTGELFF